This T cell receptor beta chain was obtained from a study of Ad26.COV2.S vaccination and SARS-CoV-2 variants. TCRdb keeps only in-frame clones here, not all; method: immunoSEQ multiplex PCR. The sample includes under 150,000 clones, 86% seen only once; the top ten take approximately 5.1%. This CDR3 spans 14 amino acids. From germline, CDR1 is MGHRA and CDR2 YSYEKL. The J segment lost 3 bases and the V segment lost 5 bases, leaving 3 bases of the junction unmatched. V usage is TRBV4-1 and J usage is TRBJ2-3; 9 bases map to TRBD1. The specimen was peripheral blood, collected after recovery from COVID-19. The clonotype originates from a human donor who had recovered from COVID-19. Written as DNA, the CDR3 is TGCGCCAGCAGCGACAGGGGGAATACAGATACGCAGTATTTT. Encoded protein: CASSDRGNTDTQYF.